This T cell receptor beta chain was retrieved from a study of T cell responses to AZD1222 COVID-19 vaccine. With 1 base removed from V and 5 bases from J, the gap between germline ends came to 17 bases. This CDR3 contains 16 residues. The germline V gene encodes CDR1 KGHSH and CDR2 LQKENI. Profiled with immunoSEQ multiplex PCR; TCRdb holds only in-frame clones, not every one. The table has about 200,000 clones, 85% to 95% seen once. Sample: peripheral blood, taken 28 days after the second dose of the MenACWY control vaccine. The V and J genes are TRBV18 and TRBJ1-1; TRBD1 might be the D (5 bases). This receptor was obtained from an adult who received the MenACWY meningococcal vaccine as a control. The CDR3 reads CASSPRGRPSETEAFF. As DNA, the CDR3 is TGTGCCAGCTCACCACGGGGACGGCCCTCGGAGACTGAAGCTTTCTTT.